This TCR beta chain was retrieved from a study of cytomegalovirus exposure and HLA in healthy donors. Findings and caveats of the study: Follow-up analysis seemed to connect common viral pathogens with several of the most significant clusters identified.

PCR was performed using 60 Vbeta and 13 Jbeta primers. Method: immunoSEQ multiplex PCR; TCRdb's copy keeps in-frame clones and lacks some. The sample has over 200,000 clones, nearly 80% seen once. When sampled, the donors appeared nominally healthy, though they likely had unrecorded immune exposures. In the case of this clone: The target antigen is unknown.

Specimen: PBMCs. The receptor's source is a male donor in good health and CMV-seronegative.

CDR3 DNA: TGTGCCACCGAGGTGGGAAGGGGTAGGGGCACTGAAGCTTTCTTT. Its translation: CATEVGRGRGTEAFF. V gene TRBV15 combines with J gene TRBJ1-1, with D tentatively TRBD1 (5 bases). The V gene's germline CDR1 is LNHNV and CDR2 YYDKDF (reference sequence). V lost 8 bases to trimming and J lost 4 bases, with 20 bases between them. CDR3 length equals 15 residues.